This record covers a single TCR beta chain. The antigen is unknown. This sample is part of a study of cytomegalovirus exposure and HLA in healthy donors. Study-level results: Under in vitro conditions, three CMV-associated chains were confirmed as specific for CMV antigens. When a later analysis compared HLA-associated TCR beta chains with equally common others, the HLA-associated chains turned out to be more clonally expanded and to have lower generation probabilities.

In the PCR, 60 Vbeta and 13 Jbeta primers were used. Sequenced by immunoSEQ multiplex PCR; TCRdb stores in-frame clones only, minus some. The table lists roughly 140,000 clones, over 80% of them singletons. This CDR3 contains 17 residues. J was trimmed by 2 bases and V by 0 bases; bases with no gene match: 4. Germline CDR1 LNHNV, CDR2 YYDKDF (reference sequence). V is TRBV15 and J is TRBJ2-6, with 7 bases fitting TRBD1. The clonotype was recovered from a male donor in good health and CMV-seronegative. Material for sequencing was PBMCs. Here the CDR3 reads CATSREPDRAGANVLTF. The CDR3 coding sequence is TGTGCCACCAGCAGAGAACCAGACAGGGCTGGGGCCAACGTCCTGACTTTC. The variable domain in full, completed from reference TRBV15 and TRBJ2-6, reads DAMVIQNPRYQVTQFGKPVTLSCSQTLNHNVMYWYQQKSSQAPKLLFHYYDKDFNNEADTPDNFQSRRPNTSFCFLDIRSPGLGDTAMYLCATSREPDRAGANVLTFGAGSRLTVL.